This is a list of T cell receptor beta chains from one sample in a study of T cell responses to AZD1222 COVID-19 vaccine. Profiled with immunoSEQ multiplex PCR; TCRdb holds only in-frame clones, not every one. The data show approximately 100,000 clones, with less than 85% seen just once and 4.5% held by the top ten. The sequencing used peripheral blood, collected 28 days after the second AZD1222 dose. These receptors were collected from an adult who received the AZD1222 COVID-19 vaccine. Each CDR3 is given with its conserved first and last residue. A D gene is named only where the DNA matches it firmly. Clone size is not always given. Where it is, it says once, few, many or a class for expanded clones.

TRBJ1-3	-	few	TRBV7-6	CASSLAQDGGNTIYF	TGTGCCAGCAGCTTAGCCCAAGACGGCGGAAACACCATATATTTT
TRBJ1-6	-	-	TRBV18	CASSRLDKESPLHF	TGTGCCAGCTCAAGACTCGACAAGGAATCACCCCTCCACTTT
TRBJ1-1	TRBD1	-	TRBV7-6	CASSLFQGGNTEAFF	TGTGCCAGCAGCTTATTCCAGGGGGGTAACACTGAAGCTTTCTTT
TRBJ1-4	-	-	TRBV15	CATSIRMGGPTNEKLFF	TGTGCCACCAGTATCCGAATGGGGGGACCAACTAATGAAAAACTGTTTTTT
TRBJ2-3	-	-	TRBV10-3	CAISEVTDTQYF	TGTGCCATCAGTGAAGTTACAGATACGCAGTATTTT
TRBJ1-6	-	-	TRBV27	CASSPIGIHNSPLHF	TGTGCCAGCAGCCCAATAGGGATTCATAATTCACCCCTCCACTTT
TRBJ2-3	-	-	TRBV20-1	CSAPVLDTQYF	TGCAGTGCCCCGGTGCTCGATACGCAGTATTTT
TRBJ1-3	-	-	TRBV30	CALGYRDTIYF	TGTGCCCTGGGATATCGAGACACCATATATTTT
TRBJ2-7	-	-	TRBV4-2	CASSSQSGYHSSYEQYF	TGTGCCAGCAGCTCGCAGTCAGGGTACCATTCCTCCTACGAGCAGTACTTC
TRBJ2-1	TRBD2	-	TRBV19	CASSATRTSGTREQFF	TGTGCCAGTAGTGCGACCCGGACTAGCGGGACTAGAGAGCAGTTCTTC
TRBJ2-1	TRBD2	-	TRBV7-2	CASSKDQLAGGGNEQFF	TGTGCCAGCAGCAAAGACCAACTGGCGGGAGGGGGGAATGAGCAGTTCTTC
TRBJ2-5	TRBD1	-	TRBV19	CASSWTGQETQYF	TGTGCCAGTAGCTGGACAGGCCAAGAGACCCAGTACTTC
TRBJ1-1	TRBD1	-	TRBV27	CASSRPSGQGTEAFF	TGTGCCAGCAGCCGACCCTCGGGACAGGGCACTGAAGCTTTCTTT
TRBJ1-4	-	-	TRBV30	CAWSAAGIRMKLFF	TGTGCCTGGAGTGCTGCGGGAATCAGAATGAAACTGTTTTTT
TRBJ2-1	TRBD2	-	TRBV7-8	CASSSRGLAGTYNEQFF	TGTGCCAGCAGCTCCCGGGGACTAGCGGGGACCTACAATGAGCAGTTCTTC
TRBJ1-5	-	-	TRBV15	CATSRDGGISSNQPQHF	TGTGCCACCAGCAGAGATGGGGGGATATCTAGCAATCAGCCCCAGCATTTT
TRBJ1-2	TRBD1	-	TRBV15	CATSMDRGPRGYTF	TGTGCCACCAGTATGGACAGGGGGCCTCGTGGCTACACCTTC
TRBJ2-3	-	-	TRBV27	CASSLGTLSTDTQYF	TGTGCCAGCAGTCTGGGGACGCTTAGCACAGATACGCAGTATTTT
TRBJ2-1	-	-	TRBV7-8	CASSLEPGPEQFF	TGTGCCAGCAGCTTAGAACCGGGACCTGAGCAGTTCTTC
TRBJ1-4	-	-	TRBV3-1/TRBV3-2	CASSQTGRNEKLFF	TGTGCCAGCAGCCAAACGGGACGGAATGAAAAACTGTTTTTT
TRBJ1-1	-	-	TRBV2	CASFFQGNTEAFF	TGTGCCAGCTTTTTTCAGGGGAACACTGAAGCTTTCTTT
TRBJ2-2	TRBD1	-	TRBV5-1	CASRPGQGGGELFF	TGCGCCAGCAGGCCGGGACAGGGTGGCGGGGAGCTGTTTTTT
TRBJ2-1	-	-	TRBV4-2	CASSRDNEQFF	TGTGCCAGCAGCCGCGACAATGAGCAGTTCTTC
TRBJ1-2	-	-	TRBV19	CASSLGDNYGYTF	TGTGCCAGTAGTCTAGGGGATAACTATGGCTACACCTTC
TRBJ1-3	-	-	TRBV9	CASSLGDRSSGNTIYF	TGTGCCAGCAGCCTGGGAGACAGGAGCTCTGGAAACACCATATATTTT
TRBJ2-7	TRBD2	-	TRBV19	CASSKSSGAEQYF	TGTGCCAGTAGTAAGTCTAGCGGGGCCGAGCAGTACTTC
TRBJ2-3	TRBD2	-	TRBV27	CASSPYQGLAGDQDTQYF	TGTGCCAGCAGTCCCTACCAGGGACTAGCGGGGGACCAAGATACGCAGTATTTT
TRBJ2-4	-	-	TRBV28	CASSTLHRVQAKNIQYF	TGTGCCAGCAGTACCCTTCACAGGGTCCAAGCCAAAAACATTCAGTACTTC
TRBJ2-5	-	-	TRBV4-1	CASSQEGQETQYF	TGCGCCAGCAGCCAAGAAGGGCAAGAGACCCAGTACTTC
TRBJ1-2	TRBD1	once	TRBV18	CASSHETGAINYGYTF	TGTGCCAGCTCACACGAGACAGGGGCAATTAACTATGGCTACACCTTC
TRBJ2-1	TRBD2	-	TRBV27	CASSAPGLAGPLPYNEQFF	TGTGCCAGCAGTGCCCCGGGACTAGCGGGGCCCCTTCCCTACAATGAGCAGTTCTTC
TRBJ1-3	TRBD1	-	TRBV28	CASSFQGAGNTIYF	TGTGCCAGCAGTTTTCAGGGGGCTGGAAACACCATATATTTT
TRBJ2-2	-	-	TRBV19	CASSSNTGELFF	TGTGCCAGTAGTTCGAACACCGGGGAGCTGTTTTTT
TRBJ2-2	-	few	TRBV7-9	CASSPKRRISTGELFF	TGTGCCAGCAGCCCCAAACGGCGGATCAGCACCGGGGAGCTGTTTTTT
TRBJ1-1	-	few	TRBV21-1	CASASKRRNTEAFF	TGTGCCAGCGCAAGCAAGCGTCGTAACACTGAAGCTTTCTTT
TRBJ2-7	TRBD2	-	TRBV4-2	CASSSSGTYEQYF	TGTGCCAGCAGCTCTAGCGGAACCTACGAGCAGTACTTC
TRBJ2-2	-	-	TRBV6-2/TRBV6-3	CASSYSTAYTGELFF	TGTGCCAGCAGTTACTCGACGGCGTATACCGGGGAGCTGTTTTTT
TRBJ1-1	-	-	TRBV7-9	CASSFGGGTEAFF	TGTGCCAGCAGCTTTGGGGGTGGGACTGAAGCTTTCTTT
TRBJ1-2	TRBD1	-	TRBV6-1	CASSEAPTGRYGYTF	TGTGCCAGCAGTGAAGCCCCGACAGGGAGATATGGCTACACCTTC
TRBJ1-1	-	-	TRBV7-2	CASSPPQPEAFF	TGTGCCAGCAGCCCACCTCAACCTGAAGCTTTCTTT
TRBJ1-5	-	-	TRBV7-9	CASSLAKGGNQPQHF	TGTGCCAGCAGCTTAGCTAAGGGCGGCAATCAGCCCCAGCATTTT
TRBJ2-3	TRBD1	-	TRBV6-2/TRBV6-3	CASSYDIRTGRQYF	TGTGCCAGCAGTTACGATATTCGGACAGGTCGCCAGTATTTT
TRBJ2-3	-	few	TRBV3-1/TRBV3-2	CASSQDHASTNTQYF	TGTGCCAGCAGCCAAGATCACGCTAGCACAAATACGCAGTATTTT
TRBJ2-7	-	-	TRBV11-2	CASSLPGLGAYEQYF	TGTGCCAGCAGCTTACCGGGACTGGGGGCCTACGAGCAGTACTTC
TRBJ1-1	-	few	TRBV7-6	CASSPIGGGSGTEAFF	TGTGCCAGCAGCCCCATTGGTGGGGGGTCGGGCACTGAAGCTTTCTTT
TRBJ2-2	-	-	TRBV5-5	CASSLTRTATPGELFF	TGTGCCAGCAGCTTAACCCGGACAGCAACACCCGGGGAGCTGTTTTTT
TRBJ1-1	-	-	TRBV30	CAWNLGQLNTEAFF	TGTGCCTGGAATCTCGGACAGTTGAACACTGAAGCTTTCTTT
TRBJ1-5	-	-	TRBV15	CATSRDLLVNQPQHF	TGTGCCACCAGCAGAGATCTACTGGTGAATCAGCCCCAGCATTTT
TRBJ1-3	TRBD1	-	TRBV28	CASGPNRDRGGNTIYF	TGTGCCAGCGGGCCGAACCGGGACAGGGGGGGAAACACCATATATTTT
TRBJ2-7	-	-	TRBV4-1	CASSQDQDGSSYEQYF	TGCGCCAGCAGCCAAGACCAGGACGGGAGCTCCTACGAGCAGTACTTC
TRBJ2-3	-	few	TRBV6-6	CASRPGGLTDTQYF	TGTGCCAGCAGGCCCGGGGGGCTCACAGATACGCAGTATTTT
TRBJ2-3	-	-	TRBV27	CASRRTVGTDTQYF	TGTGCCAGCAGGCGGACAGTGGGCACAGATACGCAGTATTTT
TRBJ1-6	-	-	TRBV6-2/TRBV6-3	CASSPERHSRYNSPLHF	TGTGCCAGCAGCCCTGAAAGACACTCTAGGTATAATTCACCCCTCCACTTT
TRBJ1-4	-	-	TRBV10-3	CAISESKGIGNEKLFF	TGTGCCATCAGTGAGTCAAAGGGGATCGGTAATGAAAAACTGTTTTTT
TRBJ2-1	TRBD2	once	TRBV7-3	CASSRSGSSYNEQFF	TGTGCCAGCAGCCGTAGCGGGAGCTCCTACAATGAGCAGTTCTTC
TRBJ1-1	-	-	TRBV6-1	CASSEALRGPQRAFF	TGTGCCAGCAGTGAAGCGCTTCGGGGCCCTCAGCGGGCTTTCTTT